This entry lists 20 T cell receptor beta chains sequenced from one sample in a study of beta chain features in type 1 diabetes. The isolated RNA, all of it, was reverse transcribed, so expressed TCRB transcripts were what got sequenced. The method was immunoSEQ multiplex PCR; TCRdb's version includes in-frame clones alone and lacks a portion of them. The table lists about 210,000 clones, roughly 10% of them singletons, with 1% to 1.5% in the top ten. Input material: central memory CD4+ T cells from blood. These receptors were collected from a man between 18 and 29 years old in good health.

This clone was counted only a few times. The same CDR3 can be traced to other DNA sequences in this sample. The chain has TRBV6-1 and TRBJ1-1, with TRBD1 matching over 7 bases. The CDR3 contains 13 residues. CDR1 and CDR2 (germline): MNHNS, SASEGT. After removal of 3 bases from V and 4 bases from J, the junction contained 2 bases not matched to a gene. This chain's CDR3 is CASSDQGVTEAFF. The CDR3 nucleotides are TGTGCCAGCAGTGACCAGGGGGTCACTGAAGCTTTCTTT.

The J gene is TRBJ2-2, the V gene TRBV4-2, with 7 nucleotides matching TRBD2. This CDR3 has 17 amino acids. V dropped 4 bases and J dropped 0; count of bases not matched to a gene: 8. In germline, CDR1 is LGHNA, CDR2 YNFKEQ. The CDR3 is CASSPAPGLANTGELFF. DNA of the CDR3: TGTGCCAGCAGCCCAGCCCCAGGACTAGCGAACACCGGGGAGCTGTTTTTT.

The chain carries TRBV10-3 and TRBJ2-1, with D hard to call. Trimming took off 3 bases at V and 5 bases at J, with 5 bases between the two ends. There are 12 residues in the CDR3. Germline CDR1 reads ENHRY; CDR2 reads SYGVKD. The CDR3 spells CAISDYDNEQFF. Written as DNA, the CDR3 is TGTGCCATCAGTGATTATGACAATGAGCAGTTCTTC.

This clone was recorded a few times. The chain uses TRBV7-6 and TRBJ2-1; possible D gene TRBD2, 6 bases. Looked up from germline, CDR1 is SGHVS and CDR2 is FNYEAQ. The ends were cut back, 5 bases at V and 9 bases at J, with 17 bases in the middle. This CDR3 comprises 14 residues. CDR3 sequence reads: CASSPGDGFSEQFF. The CDR3 coding sequence is TGTGCCAGCAGCCCGGGGGACGGCTTCAGTGAGCAGTTCTTC.

V usage is TRBV27 and J usage is TRBJ1-1; 9 nucleotides line up with TRBD1. This CDR3 comprises 13 residues. Per the germline V gene, CDR1 is MNHEY and CDR2 is SMNVEV (reference sequence). With 5 bases clipped from V and 6 bases from J, the junction kept 4 bases outside the gene matches. The CDR3 DNA reads as TGTGCCAGCAGTGGACAGGGGCGGGCTGAAGCTTTCTTT. This codes for CASSGQGRAEAFF.

This clone appeared a few times. The rearrangement joins TRBV28 to TRBJ2-7; TRBD2 agrees at 8 bases. Germline CDR1 is MDHEN and CDR2 is SYDVKM. This CDR3 has 15 residues. Losses at the gene ends were 3 bases for V and 1 base for J; bases not matched to a gene: 5. CDR3 in DNA: TGTGCCAGCAGTTTCAGCGGGAGTGGGTCCTACGAGCAGTACTTC. Amino acids: CASSFSGSGSYEQYF.

The chain links TRBV5-1 to TRBJ2-3, with a weak D call TRBD2 (5 bases). The length of the CDR3 is 16 residues. Germline-derived CDR1 and CDR2 are SGHRS and YFSETQ. Between the trimmed V and J ends, which lost 1 base and 0 bases, there was a span of 12 bases. The CDR3 sequence is CASSLSLRGSTDTQYF. The CDR3 DNA reads as TGCGCCAGCAGCTTGTCCCTTCGGGGAAGCACAGATACGCAGTATTTT.

As to this clone: This likely came from a read error, as a far larger clone is one base away. The chain joins TRBV15 to TRBJ1-5; D is perhaps TRBD1 (5 bases). Germline-derived CDR1 and CDR2 are LNHNV and YYDKDF (reference sequence). The CDR3 is 16 residues long. The DNA for the CDR3 is TGTGCCACCATCAGAGATGGGGTCCAGGGACGTCAGCCCCAGCATTTT. Protein product: CATIRDGVQGRQPQHF. The full variable domain, in which reference TRBV15 and TRBJ1-5 provide the parts outside the CDR3, is DAMVIQNPRYQVTQFGKPVTLSCSQTLNHNVMYWYQQKSSQAPKLLFHYYDKDFNNEADTPDNFQSRRPNTSFCFLDIRSPGLGDTAMYLCATIRDGVQGRQPQHFGDGTRLSIL.

The CDR3 DNA reads as TGTGCCATCAGTGTGGACAGCATTCGGAATGAGCAGTTCTTC. Protein sequence: CAISVDSIRNEQFF. V and J are TRBV10-3 and TRBJ2-1, with a weak D call TRBD1 (6 bases). V lost 4 bases and J 7 bases, leaving 14 bases between the germline ends. Germline V CDR1 and CDR2: ENHRY, SYGVKD. The CDR3 sequence is 14 residues long.

Many counts were recorded for this clone. The chain employs TRBV27 and TRBJ2-5; 7 nucleotides align to TRBD1. The CDR3 totals 15 residues. CDR1 and CDR2 from the germline V gene are MNHEY and SMNVEV (reference sequence). Germline trimming cut 2 bases from V and 1 base from J; bases unmatched to any gene: 4. Written as DNA, the CDR3 is TGTGCCAGCAGTTTAGGGGGACAGTTCCAAGAGACCCAGTACTTC. It yields the protein CASSLGGQFQETQYF.

The V and J genes are TRBV7-6 and TRBJ2-2, with D perhaps assigned TRBD1 or TRBD2 (5 bases each). This CDR3 spans 18 amino acids. Germline V gene data show CDR1 as SGHVS and CDR2 as FNYEAQ. Deletions cut 3 bases from V and 5 bases from J, with 22 bases between. CDR3 bases: TGTGCCAGCAGCTTCAATGTGGCAGGGAAGGGAGAAACCGGGGAGCTGTTTTTT. It is translated as CASSFNVAGKGETGELFF.

This chain connects TRBV7-9 to TRBJ1-4; the match to TRBD1 covers 8 bases. The CDR3 has 15 amino acids. Unmatched junction bases numbered 0, after V lost 2 bases and J lost 1 base. Germline V gene data show CDR1 as SEHNR and CDR2 as FQNEAQ (reference sequence). The CDR3 spells CASSLTGGTNEKLFF. In DNA form, the CDR3 reads TGTGCCAGCAGCTTAACAGGGGGAACTAATGAAAAACTGTTTTTT. The full variable domain, with the rest looked up from reference TRBV7-9 and TRBJ1-4, is DTGVSQNPRHKITKRGQNVTFRCDPISEHNRLYWYRQTLGQGPEFLTYFQNEAQLEKSRLLSDRFSAERPKGSFSTLEIQRTEQGDSAMYLCASSLTGGTNEKLFFGSGTQLSVL.

This clone was counted many times. The rearrangement links TRBV9 to TRBJ2-7; 11 positions match TRBD2. The CDR3 totals 16 residues. The V and J ends lost 4 bases and 0 bases, in that order; junction bases with no gene match: 6. CDR1 is SGDLS and CDR2 is YYNGEE in the germline V gene. This CDR3 is CASSPRGLADSYEQYF. In nucleotides, the CDR3 is TGTGCCAGCAGCCCCCGGGGACTAGCGGACTCCTACGAGCAGTACTTC.

This clone was counted a few times. Additional DNA sequences in this sample encode the identical CDR3. J is TRBJ2-7 and V is TRBV11-2; D perhaps matches TRBD1 (6 bases). The CDR3 has 12 amino acids. Germline loops: CDR1 SGHAT, CDR2 FQNNGV. The ends were cut back, 0 bases at V and 7 bases at J, with 7 bases in the middle. CDR3: CASSLDRGEQYF. In nucleotides, the CDR3 is TGTGCCAGCAGCTTAGATAGGGGGGAGCAGTACTTC.

Only a few counts were recorded for this clone. The chain links TRBV6-1 to TRBJ1-2; the D is unclear. V was clipped by 2 bases and J by 4 bases, with 5 bases between them. CDR1 MNHNS and CDR2 SASEGT come from the germline V gene. The CDR3 contains 12 residues. The CDR3 protein is CASSEQPYGYTF. In DNA, the CDR3 is TGTGCCAGCAGTGAACAGCCCTATGGCTACACCTTC.

Many counts were recorded for this clone. The chain recombines TRBV25-1 with TRBJ2-7, with D maybe TRBD1 (6 bases). Germline loops: CDR1 MGHDK, CDR2 SYGVNS. V lost 6 bases to trimming and J lost 4 bases, with 13 bases between them. This CDR3 is 13 amino acids long. In nucleotides, the CDR3 is TGTGCCAGCAGCGGTGACAGGTCATACGAGCAGTACTTC. Protein sequence: CASSGDRSYEQYF.

This chain links TRBV2 with TRBJ1-5, with no clear D. From germline, CDR1 is SNHLY and CDR2 FYNNEI. The CDR3 runs to 12 residues. The CDR3 sequence: CASEGPKQPQHF. The CDR3 coding sequence is TGTGCATCGGAGGGCCCAAAACAGCCCCAGCATTTT.

The CDR3 bases are TGTGCCAGCAGCCACAGCAGGGTCGGGACTGGGGCCAACGTCCTGACTTTC. It codes for CASSHSRVGTGANVLTF. The V gene is TRBV4-2, the J gene TRBJ2-6; D might be TRBD1 or TRBD2, each matching 5 bases. V lost 3 bases, J lost 2 bases, and 14 bases lay in between. The CDR3 loop spans 17 amino acids. From germline, CDR1 is LGHNA and CDR2 YNFKEQ.

The genes are TRBV7-3 and TRBJ2-3, with no clear D. Between the trimmed V and J ends, which lost 3 bases and 5 bases, there was a span of 3 bases. This CDR3 contains 11 residues. CDR1 is SGHTA, CDR2 FQGTGA, per germline. The CDR3 here is CASSFGDTQYF. DNA of the CDR3: TGTGCCAGCAGCTTCGGAGATACGCAGTATTTT.

CDR3 amino acids: CAWSRRGGETQYF. The CDR3 DNA reads TGTGCCTGGAGTAGGCGGGGGGGAGAGACCCAGTACTTC. The chain uses TRBV30 and TRBJ2-5, with 9 nucleotides matching TRBD2. Germline V lookup: CDR1 GTSNPN, CDR2 SVGIG (reference sequence). The CDR3 runs 13 residues. Germline trimming cut 2 bases from V and 4 bases from J; bases unmatched to any gene: 2. Full variable domain (rest looked up from reference TRBV30 and TRBJ2-5): SQTIHQWPATLVQPVGSPLSLECTVEGTSNPNLYWYRQAAGRGLQLLFYSVGIGQISSEVPQNLSASRPQDRQFILSSKKLLLSDSGFYLCAWSRRGGETQYFGPGTRLLVL.